The sequence of this TCR beta chain was determined in a study of T cell responses to AZD1222 COVID-19 vaccine. Study observations and caveats: Spike-specific TCR repertoires showed rising breadth and depth after two AZD1222 doses. Females made up more of the donors, who were largely white British, and clonal diversity may have come out too low.

Germline V gene sequence: CDR1 SEHNR, CDR2 FQNEAQ (reference sequence). V gave up 5 bases and J gave up 6 bases, with 17 bases separating them. The CDR3 sequence is 15 residues long. Notes on this clone: Its antigen is currently unknown.

Clones were read by immunoSEQ multiplex PCR, and TCRdb kept only the in-frame ones, dropping some. Here the sample spans over 50,000 clones, about 83% being singletons. The source material was peripheral blood, sampled on day 0 of AZD1222 vaccination. This TCR derives from an adult in good health. This chain connects TRBV7-9 to TRBJ1-5, with D perhaps TRBD1 (5 bases). The CDR3 loop is CASSLIGGGGQPQHF. CDR3 coding DNA: TGTGCCAGCAGCCTAATCGGGGGTGGGGGTCAGCCCCAGCATTTT.